This entry is about one T cell receptor beta chain. Its antigen is undetermined. The data originate from a study of post-analysis software for immune sequencing data. General study points: Five TRBV segments, including TRBV5-6, TRBV5-1 and TRBV20-1, were more frequent in patients than controls.

CDR3 length equals 16 residues. Trimming pared 5 bases from V and 8 bases from J, leaving 24 bases between. The library was made from cDNA and included unique molecular identifiers. TCRdb reprocessed the PCR reads via MiXCR and lists one record per CDR3 protein. The profile shows hundreds of thousands of distinct CDR3 sequences, around 27% of them singletons. The material sequenced was blood. The sequence was obtained from a girl aged 10-17 years with multiple sclerosis. The chain joins TRBV12-3 or TRBV12-4 to TRBJ1-2, with no clear D. In nucleotides, the CDR3 is TGTGCCAGCAGTCCCACCTTCGGTACGCCCGCGGGGGGCTACACCTTC. Protein sequence: CASSPTFGTPAGGYTF.